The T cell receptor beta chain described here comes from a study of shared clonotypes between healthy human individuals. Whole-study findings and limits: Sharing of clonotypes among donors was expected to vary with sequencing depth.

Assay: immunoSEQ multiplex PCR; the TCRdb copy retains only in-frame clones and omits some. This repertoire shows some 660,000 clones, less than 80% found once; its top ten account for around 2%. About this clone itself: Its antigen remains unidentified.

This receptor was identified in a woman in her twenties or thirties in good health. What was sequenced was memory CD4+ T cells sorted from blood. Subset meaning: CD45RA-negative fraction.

Here the CDR3 reads CASSLTSGSYEQYF. The CDR3 DNA reads TGTGCCAGCAGCTTGACTAGCGGGAGTTACGAGCAGTACTTC. The chain couples TRBV5-4 to TRBJ2-7; 11 nucleotides match TRBD2. The V segment lost 1 base and the J segment 4 bases; nucleotides outside the gene matches: 1. The germline gives CDR1 SGHNT, CDR2 YYREEE (reference sequence). The CDR3 is made up of 14 amino acids.